These 30 T cell receptor beta chains share one sample of origin, sequenced in a study of cytomegalovirus exposure and HLA in healthy donors. The PCR used 60 Vbeta and 13 Jbeta primers. The data were produced by immunoSEQ multiplex PCR, yet TCRdb's version contains in-frame clones alone and is incomplete. The table includes 85,000 to 130,000 clones, about 75% detected once. The material sequenced was PBMCs. The origin of the receptors is a young woman in good health and CMV-seropositive.

The chain employs TRBV29-1 and TRBJ2-2, with TRBD2 matching 8 bases. The CDR3 spans 14 residues. With 7 bases clipped from V and 4 bases from J, the junction kept 8 bases outside the gene matches. In germline, CDR1 is SQVTM, CDR2 ANQGSEA. Written as DNA, the CDR3 is TGCAGCGCGGGACTAGATGCCCTCACCGGGGAGCTGTTTTTT. Its translation is CSAGLDALTGELFF.

This clone was seen only a few times. The chain links TRBV29-1 to TRBJ2-3, with D uncertain. CDR3 length: 12 amino acids. With 1 base removed from V and 4 bases from J, the gap between germline ends came to 6 bases. Germline V CDR1 and CDR2: SQVTM, ANQGSEA. CDR3 sequence (DNA): TGCAGCGTTGAAGGAGGTGCAGATACGCAGTATTTT. It is translated as CSVEGGADTQYF.

The chain carries TRBV7-9 and TRBJ2-7; D uncertain. The CDR3 is 14 residues long. The V and J ends lost 7 bases and 6 bases respectively, with 19 bases between them. The germline gives CDR1 SEHNR, CDR2 FQNEAQ (reference sequence). The CDR3 sequence is CASIPKSPSVEQYF. In DNA form, the CDR3 reads TGTGCCAGCATTCCAAAATCGCCGTCGGTCGAGCAGTACTTC.

The chain uses TRBV29-1 and TRBJ1-2, with 7 bases lining up with TRBD1. Germline-derived CDR1 and CDR2 are SQVTM and ANQGSEA. The CDR3 loop spans 12 amino acids. V gave up 4 bases and J gave up 5 bases; unmatched junction bases: 4. CDR3 amino acids: CSVARQGYGYTF. The CDR3 DNA reads TGCAGCGTTGCCCGACAGGGTTATGGCTACACCTTC.

J is TRBJ1-5 and V is TRBV25-1, with 8 bases matching TRBD1. The CDR3 consists of 15 residues. Germline CDR1 and CDR2: MGHDK and SYGVNS. V lost 5 bases, J lost 4 bases, and 7 bases stayed unmatched. For the CDR3, the DNA is TGTGCCAGCAGTTCGGACAGGGTGTTAAATCAGCCCCAGCATTTT. It yields the protein CASSSDRVLNQPQHF.

The chain uses TRBV7-2 and TRBJ2-1; perhaps TRBD2 as D (5 bases). The CDR3 loop spans 11 amino acids. V lost 7 bases, J lost 8 bases, and 9 bases lay in between. The germline CDR1 and CDR2 sequences are SGHTA and FQGNSA. The CDR3 region has the DNA TGTGCCAGCACGCTAGCAGATGAGCAGTTCTTC. Protein: CASTLADEQFF.

This clone appeared a single time. This rearrangement joins TRBV7-3 to TRBJ2-7; D is possibly TRBD1 (6 bases). The germline V and J ends were trimmed by 5 bases and 5 bases, with 13 bases remaining between them. The CDR3 is made up of 13 amino acids. Germline CDR1 and CDR2: SGHTA and FQGTGA. CDR3: CASSPNRDHEQYF. The CDR3 nucleotides are TGTGCCAGCAGCCCCAACAGGGACCACGAGCAGTACTTC.

The chain combines TRBV27 with TRBJ1-2; 8 bases map to TRBD1. CDR3 length equals 15 residues. V lost 2 bases and J lost 4; bases outside the gene matches: 6. Germline values: CDR1 MNHEY, CDR2 SMNVEV (reference sequence). CDR3 nucleotides: TGTGCCAGCAGTTTAGACCCCAGGGGGCTCTATGGCTACACCTTC. This encodes CASSLDPRGLYGYTF.

The chain joins TRBV7-2 to TRBJ2-3; 13 positions agree with TRBD2. V shed 5 bases and J 6 bases; nucleotides not matched to a gene: 8. The CDR3 runs 16 residues. The germline V gene encodes CDR1 SGHTA and CDR2 FQGNSA. The chain's CDR3 is CASSTRLAGGGDTQYF. DNA of the CDR3: TGTGCCAGCAGCACCCGACTAGCGGGAGGAGGTGATACGCAGTATTTT.

This chain uses TRBV7-6 with TRBJ2-6; D perhaps matches TRBD2 (5 bases). The CDR3 runs 17 residues. Germline values: CDR1 SGHVS, CDR2 FNYEAQ. The germline V and J ends were trimmed by 1 base and 0 bases, with 10 bases remaining between them. CDR3 DNA sequence: TGTGCCAGCAGCTTAGTCGGCGGGTTCTCTGGGGCCAACGTCCTGACTTTC. Protein product: CASSLVGGFSGANVLTF.

This clone was detected only once. The J gene is TRBJ1-3, the V gene TRBV5-1; tentative D call: TRBD1 (5 bases). Germline V lookup: CDR1 SGHRS, CDR2 YFSETQ. The CDR3 length is 16 residues. The V end was cut by 3 bases, the J end by 0 bases, with 13 bases between. The CDR3 reads CASSYTDSFSGNTIYF. CDR3 sequence (DNA): TGCGCCAGCAGCTATACTGACAGCTTCTCTGGAAACACCATATATTTT.

The chain recombines TRBV6-1 with TRBJ1-4; D is perhaps TRBD1 (5 bases). The V gene lost 3 bases and the J gene lost 3 bases, with 8 bases spanning the gap. CDR3 length equals 14 residues. CDR1 and CDR2 from the germline V gene are MNHNS and SASEGT. The CDR3 DNA reads as TGTGCCAGCAGTGAGCGGGGCTCTAATGAAAAACTGTTTTTT. Residues: CASSERGSNEKLFF.

The chain uses TRBV18 and TRBJ2-7; 10 bases agree with TRBD2. There are 15 residues in the CDR3. The J segment lost 7 bases and the V segment lost 3 bases, leaving 9 bases of the junction unmatched. Germline V gene lookup returns CDR1 KGHSH and CDR2 LQKENI. CDR3 DNA sequence: TGTGCCAGCTCACCCCTAGCGGGAGAGGAGGGGGAGCAGTACTTC. It translates to CASSPLAGEEGEQYF.

This rearrangement joins TRBV6-5 to TRBJ2-7, with 7 positions matching TRBD1. The V segment lost 4 bases and the J segment 2 bases; nucleotides outside the gene matches: 11. The CDR3 length is 16 residues. Germline V gene sequence: CDR1 MNHEY, CDR2 SVGAGI. CDR3 in DNA: TGTGCCAGCAGTTCCCCCGACAGGGCAGTACCCTACGAGCAGTACTTC. Its protein is CASSSPDRAVPYEQYF.

This chain links TRBV6-6 with TRBJ2-1; perhaps TRBD1 as D (6 bases). Germline CDR1 and CDR2: MNHNY and SVGAGI (reference sequence). This CDR3 region has 16 residues. Trimming removed 5 bases at V and 0 bases at J, with 14 bases between. The CDR3 DNA sequence: TGTGCCAGCAGTGCCAGGGGCGTTAGCTCCTACAATGAGCAGTTCTTC. It translates to CASSARGVSSYNEQFF.

This clone showed up just a few times. The chain couples TRBV7-9 to TRBJ2-2; 7 bases fit TRBD2. Germline assignment: CDR1 SEHNR and CDR2 FQNEAQ (reference sequence). This CDR3 is 17 amino acids long. The junction had 10 bases not matched to a gene; V was cut back by 1 base and J by 5 bases. CDR3 amino acids: CASSLDLQAGFTGELFF. CDR3 DNA: TGTGCCAGCAGCTTAGATTTGCAAGCGGGATTTACCGGGGAGCTGTTTTTT.

V usage is TRBV7-2 and J usage is TRBJ1-5; 8 bases are a match to TRBD1. J lost 4 bases, V lost 5 bases, and 7 bases had no gene match. Germline CDR1 SGHTA, CDR2 FQGNSA. This CDR3 region has 15 residues. The CDR3 protein is CASSPKTGVNQPQHF. The CDR3 nucleotides are TGTGCCAGCAGCCCGAAGACAGGGGTTAATCAGCCCCAGCATTTT.

The chain combines TRBV28 with TRBJ2-1; perhaps TRBD2 as D (5 bases). V lost 8 bases and J 6 bases, leaving 8 bases between the germline ends. The germline V gene encodes CDR1 MDHEN and CDR2 SYDVKM. The CDR3 consists of 11 residues. This chain's CDR3 is CASALANEQFF. The CDR3 DNA reads as TGTGCCAGCGCCCTAGCCAATGAGCAGTTCTTC.

The chain carries TRBV5-1 and TRBJ2-7; D call uncertain. Germline V CDR1 and CDR2: SGHRS, YFSETQ. This CDR3 comprises 13 residues. With 0 bases removed from V and 6 bases from J, the gap between germline ends came to 10 bases. CDR3 sequence: CASSLVLSGEQYF. The CDR3 coding sequence is TGCGCCAGCAGCTTGGTACTCTCAGGCGAGCAGTACTTC.

V usage is TRBV10-3 and J usage is TRBJ2-7; 12 bases are a match to TRBD2. The germline gives CDR1 ENHRY, CDR2 SYGVKD. The CDR3 contains 16 residues. V trimming: 4 bases; J trimming: 4 bases; junction bases outside the gene matches: 8. CDR3 residues: CAISGRLAGDLYEQYF. The CDR3 DNA sequence: TGTGCCATCAGTGGAAGACTAGCGGGAGACCTTTACGAGCAGTACTTC.

This chain uses TRBV7-8 with TRBJ2-4, with D possibly being TRBD2 (6 bases). Deletions cut 4 bases from V and 5 bases from J, with 24 bases between. Germline lookup yields CDR1 SGHVS and CDR2 FQNEAQ. The CDR3 length is 18 residues. Here the CDR3 DNA reads TGTGCCAGCAGCTCCCGCAGGGAAGGAGGGTCCCTCCAAAACATTCAGTACTTC. It is translated as CASSSRREGGSLQNIQYF.

The rearrangement uses TRBV6-1 and TRBJ2-1; weak D call: TRBD2 (6 bases). The length of the CDR3 is 14 residues. Germline V gene lookup returns CDR1 MNHNS and CDR2 SASEGT. Trimming left V 1 base short and J 10 bases short, with 14 bases between. Here the CDR3 reads CASSEGLGGFEQFF. As DNA, the CDR3 is TGTGCCAGCAGTGAAGGACTAGGAGGGTTCGAGCAGTTCTTC.

This sequence joins TRBV29-1 and TRBJ2-3; 11 nucleotides align to TRBD2. The V gene's germline CDR1 is SQVTM and CDR2 ANQGSEA. After removal of 7 bases from V and 2 bases from J, the junction contained 14 bases not matched to a gene. The CDR3 covers 17 residues. CDR3 in DNA: TGCAGCGCTTCCGAGGGGCGACTAGCGGGGAACACAGATACGCAGTATTTT. Its protein is CSASEGRLAGNTDTQYF.

The V and J genes are TRBV30 and TRBJ1-6; 9 nucleotides match TRBD1. Germline CDR1 is GTSNPN and CDR2 is SVGIG (reference sequence). This CDR3 comprises 14 residues. V lost 2 bases to trimming and J lost 10 bases; unmatched junction nucleotides: 6. CDR3 sequence (DNA): TGTGCCTGGAGTCGGGGACAGGGAGGCTCACCCCTCCACTTT. Amino acids: CAWSRGQGGSPLHF.

V and J are TRBV4-1 and TRBJ2-1; unclear D gene. The CDR3 covers 15 residues. Germline assignment: CDR1 MGHRA and CDR2 YSYEKL. The ends were cut back, 0 bases at V and 4 bases at J, with 10 bases in the middle. CDR3 in amino acids: CASSQEERTYNEQFF. In DNA, the CDR3 is TGCGCCAGCAGCCAAGAGGAGAGAACGTACAATGAGCAGTTCTTC.

The chain links TRBV4-2 to TRBJ2-3; TRBD2 matches 11 bases. Germline CDR1 and CDR2: LGHNA and YNFKEQ. V gave up 4 bases and J gave up 7 bases; unmatched junction bases: 10. This CDR3 is built from 16 residues. This CDR3 reads CASSPLGTSGLNTQYF. DNA for the CDR3: TGTGCCAGCAGCCCCCTCGGGACTAGCGGTTTGAATACGCAGTATTTT.

This clone was recorded a few times. V gene TRBV5-1 combines with J gene TRBJ2-5; the match to TRBD1 covers 11 bases. There are 15 residues in the CDR3. Germline loops: CDR1 SGHRS, CDR2 YFSETQ. Germline trimming cut 2 bases from V and 5 bases from J; bases unmatched to any gene: 5. The CDR3 spells CASSLGQGAAETQYF. Here the CDR3 DNA reads TGCGCCAGCAGCTTAGGACAGGGGGCGGCGGAGACCCAGTACTTC. The full variable domain, completed using reference TRBV5-1 and TRBJ2-5, is KAGVTQTPRYLIKTRGQQVTLSCSPISGHRSVSWYQQTPGQGLQFLFEYFSETQRNKGNFPGRFSGRQFSNSRSEMNVSTLELGDSALYLCASSLGQGAAETQYFGPGTRLLVL.

This clone has more than one count but fewer than ten. The J gene is TRBJ2-7, the V gene TRBV6-4; no clear D. Trimming removed 4 bases at V and 1 base at J, with 8 bases between. The CDR3 is made up of 13 amino acids. Germline CDR1 reads MRHNA; CDR2 reads SNTAGT. CDR3 amino acids: CASSVLPSYEQYF. In DNA form, the CDR3 reads TGTGCCAGCAGTGTTCTTCCTTCCTACGAGCAGTACTTC.

This clone was recorded only once. The chain recombines TRBV9 with TRBJ2-5; TRBD1 matches 8 bases. This CDR3 has 16 residues. Per germline, CDR1 SGDLS and CDR2 YYNGEE. V trimming: 0 bases; J trimming: 4 bases; junction bases outside the gene matches: 8. The CDR3 DNA reads as TGTGCCAGCAGCGTAGGGCCTTCAGGGGGCGGAGAGACCCAGTACTTC. Translated, it gives CASSVGPSGGGETQYF. The whole variable domain, remainder taken from reference TRBV9 and TRBJ2-5, is DSGVTQTPKHLITATGQRVTLRCSPRSGDLSVYWYQQSLDQGLQFLIQYYNGEERAKGNILERFSAQQFPDLHSELNLSSLELGDSALYFCASSVGPSGGGETQYFGPGTRLLVL.

This clone was observed a handful of times. The J gene is TRBJ2-7, the V gene TRBV30, with 10 bases aligning to TRBD1. The CDR3 is 12 residues long. Germline V lookup: CDR1 GTSNPN, CDR2 SVGIG (reference sequence). V dropped 3 bases and J dropped 7; count of bases not matched to a gene: 3. CDR3 nucleotide sequence: TGTGCCTGGAGCGACAGGGGGCTGGAGCAGTACTTC. Its translation: CAWSDRGLEQYF.